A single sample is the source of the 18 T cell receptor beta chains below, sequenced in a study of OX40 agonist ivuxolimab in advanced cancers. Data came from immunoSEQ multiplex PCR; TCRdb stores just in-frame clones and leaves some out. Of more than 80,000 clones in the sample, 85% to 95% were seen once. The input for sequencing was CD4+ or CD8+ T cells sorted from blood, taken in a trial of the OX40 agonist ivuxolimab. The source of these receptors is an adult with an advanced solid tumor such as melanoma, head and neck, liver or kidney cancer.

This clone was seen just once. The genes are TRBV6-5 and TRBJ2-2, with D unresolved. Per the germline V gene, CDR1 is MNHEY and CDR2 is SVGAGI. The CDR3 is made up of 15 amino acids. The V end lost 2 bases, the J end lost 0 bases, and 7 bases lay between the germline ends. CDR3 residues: CASSYRAANTGELFF. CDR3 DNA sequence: TGTGCCAGCAGTTACCGGGCGGCGAACACCGGGGAGCTGTTTTTT.

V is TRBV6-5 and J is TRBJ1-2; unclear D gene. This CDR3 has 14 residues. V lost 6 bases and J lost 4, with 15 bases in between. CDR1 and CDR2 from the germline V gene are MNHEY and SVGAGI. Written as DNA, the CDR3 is TGTGCCAGCAGCTTGGTTGTGGGCCCCTATGGCTACACCTTC. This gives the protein CASSLVVGPYGYTF.

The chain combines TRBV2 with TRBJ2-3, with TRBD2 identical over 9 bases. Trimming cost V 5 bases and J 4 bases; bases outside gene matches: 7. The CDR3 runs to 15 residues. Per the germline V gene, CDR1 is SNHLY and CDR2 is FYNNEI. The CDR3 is CASSRLAGKADTQYF. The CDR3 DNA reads TGTGCCAGCAGTAGGCTAGCGGGAAAAGCAGATACGCAGTATTTT.

CDR3 loop: CASSWLGQPTNYGYTF. CDR3 sequence (DNA): TGTGCCAGCAGTTGGCTCGGACAGCCAACTAACTATGGCTACACCTTC. The V gene is TRBV28, the J gene TRBJ1-2; tentatively, D is TRBD1 (6 bases). The CDR3 length is 16 residues. CDR1 and CDR2 (germline): MDHEN, SYDVKM. V shed 4 bases and J shed 0 bases, with 15 bases lying between them.

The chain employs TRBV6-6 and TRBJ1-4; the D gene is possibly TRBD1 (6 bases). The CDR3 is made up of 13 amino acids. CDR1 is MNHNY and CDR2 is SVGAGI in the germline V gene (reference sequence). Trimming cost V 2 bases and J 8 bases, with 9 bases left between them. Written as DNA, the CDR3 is TGTGCCAGCAGTTACAAGGACAGAGAAAAACTGTTTTTT. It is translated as CASSYKDREKLFF.

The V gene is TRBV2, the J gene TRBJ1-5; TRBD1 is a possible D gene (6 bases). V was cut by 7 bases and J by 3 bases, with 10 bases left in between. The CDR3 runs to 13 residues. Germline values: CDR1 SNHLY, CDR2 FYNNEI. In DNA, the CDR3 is TGTGCCAGCAATGGACAGATCAATCAGCCCCAGCATTTT. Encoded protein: CASNGQINQPQHF.

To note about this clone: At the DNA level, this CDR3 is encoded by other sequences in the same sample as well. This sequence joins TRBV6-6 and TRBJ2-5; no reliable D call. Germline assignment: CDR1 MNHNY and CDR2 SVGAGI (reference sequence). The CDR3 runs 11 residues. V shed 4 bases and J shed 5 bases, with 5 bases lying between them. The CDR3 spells CASSSRETQYF. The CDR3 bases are TGTGCCAGCAGTTCCCGGGAGACCCAGTACTTC.

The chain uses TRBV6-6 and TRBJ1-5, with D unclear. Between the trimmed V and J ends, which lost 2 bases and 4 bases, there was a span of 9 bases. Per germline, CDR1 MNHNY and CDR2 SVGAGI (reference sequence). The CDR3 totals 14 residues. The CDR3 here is CASSYQWGNQPQHF. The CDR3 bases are TGTGCCAGCAGTTACCAGTGGGGTAATCAGCCCCAGCATTTT.

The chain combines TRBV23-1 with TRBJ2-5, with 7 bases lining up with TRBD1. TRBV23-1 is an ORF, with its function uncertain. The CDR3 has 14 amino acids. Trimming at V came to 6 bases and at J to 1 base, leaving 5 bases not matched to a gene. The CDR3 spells CASRQGVPQETQYF. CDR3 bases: TGCGCCAGCAGGCAGGGGGTCCCCCAAGAGACCCAGTACTTC.

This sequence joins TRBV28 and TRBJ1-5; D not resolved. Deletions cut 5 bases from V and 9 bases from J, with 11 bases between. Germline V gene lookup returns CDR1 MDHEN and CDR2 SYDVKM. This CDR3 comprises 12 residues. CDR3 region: CASSPSVGPQHF. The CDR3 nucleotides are TGTGCCAGCAGTCCCTCCGTTGGGCCCCAGCATTTT.

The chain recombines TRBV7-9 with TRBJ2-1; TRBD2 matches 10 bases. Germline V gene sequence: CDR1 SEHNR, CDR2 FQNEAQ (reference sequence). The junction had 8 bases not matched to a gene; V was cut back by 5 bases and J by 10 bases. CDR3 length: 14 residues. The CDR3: CASSEREGRWEQFF. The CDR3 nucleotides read TGTGCCAGCAGCGAGCGGGAGGGCAGGTGGGAGCAGTTCTTC. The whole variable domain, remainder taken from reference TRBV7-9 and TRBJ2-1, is DTGVSQNPRHKITKRGQNVTFRCDPISEHNRLYWYRQTLGQGPEFLTYFQNEAQLEKSRLLSDRFSAERPKGSFSTLEIQRTEQGDSAMYLCASSEREGRWEQFFGPGTRLTVL.

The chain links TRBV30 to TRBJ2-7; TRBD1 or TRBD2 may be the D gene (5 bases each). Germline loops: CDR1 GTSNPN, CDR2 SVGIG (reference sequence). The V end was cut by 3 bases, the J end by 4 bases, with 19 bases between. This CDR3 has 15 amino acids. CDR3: CAWSYGTRVMYEQYF. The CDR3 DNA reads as TGTGCCTGGAGCTATGGGACCAGGGTAATGTACGAGCAGTACTTC. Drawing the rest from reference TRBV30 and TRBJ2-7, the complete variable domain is SQTIHQWPATLVQPVGSPLSLECTVEGTSNPNLYWYRQAAGRGLQLLFYSVGIGQISSEVPQNLSASRPQDRQFILSSKKLLLSDSGFYLCAWSYGTRVMYEQYFGPGTRLTVT.

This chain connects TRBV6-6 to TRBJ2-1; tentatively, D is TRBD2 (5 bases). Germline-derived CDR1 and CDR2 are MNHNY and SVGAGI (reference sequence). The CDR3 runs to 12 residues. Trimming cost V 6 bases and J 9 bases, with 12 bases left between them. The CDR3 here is CASSKLGREQFF. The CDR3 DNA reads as TGTGCCAGCAGCAAACTAGGTCGTGAGCAGTTCTTC.

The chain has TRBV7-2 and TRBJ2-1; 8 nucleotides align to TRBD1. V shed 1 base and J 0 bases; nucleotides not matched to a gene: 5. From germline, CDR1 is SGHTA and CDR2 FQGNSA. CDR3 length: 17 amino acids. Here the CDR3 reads CASSLGQGAGSYNEQFF. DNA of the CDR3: TGTGCCAGCAGCTTAGGCCAGGGGGCTGGCTCCTACAATGAGCAGTTCTTC.

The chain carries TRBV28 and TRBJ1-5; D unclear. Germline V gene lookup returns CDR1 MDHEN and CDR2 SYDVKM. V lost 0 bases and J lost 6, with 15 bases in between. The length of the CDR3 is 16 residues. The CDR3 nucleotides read TGTGCCAGCAGTTTATGGGGAGTCCGTATACCTCAGCCCCAGCATTTT. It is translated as CASSLWGVRIPQPQHF. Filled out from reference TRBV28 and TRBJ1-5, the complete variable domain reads DVKVTQSSRYLVKRTGEKVFLECVQDMDHENMFWYRQDPGLGLRLIYFSYDVKMKEKGDIPEGYSVSREKKERFSLILESASTNQTSMYLCASSLWGVRIPQPQHFGDGTRLSIL.

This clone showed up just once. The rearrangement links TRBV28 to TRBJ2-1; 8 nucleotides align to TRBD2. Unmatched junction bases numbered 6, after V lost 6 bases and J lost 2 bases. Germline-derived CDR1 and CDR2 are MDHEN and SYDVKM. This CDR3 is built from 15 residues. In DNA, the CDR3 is TGTGCCAGCAGCAACACGGGACTAGCCTACAATGAGCAGTTCTTC. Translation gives CASSNTGLAYNEQFF.

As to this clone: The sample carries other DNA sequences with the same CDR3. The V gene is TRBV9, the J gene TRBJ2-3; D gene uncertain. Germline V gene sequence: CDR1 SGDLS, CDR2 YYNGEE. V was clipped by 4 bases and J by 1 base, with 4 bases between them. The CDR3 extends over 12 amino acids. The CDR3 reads CASSTRTDTQYF. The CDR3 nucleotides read TGTGCCAGCAGCACCCGCACAGATACGCAGTATTTT.

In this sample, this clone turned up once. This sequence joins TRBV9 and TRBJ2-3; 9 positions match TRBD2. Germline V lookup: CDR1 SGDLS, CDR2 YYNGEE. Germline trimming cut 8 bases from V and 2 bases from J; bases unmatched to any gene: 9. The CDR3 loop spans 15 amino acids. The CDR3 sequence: CASGLSGGYTDTQYF. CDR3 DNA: TGTGCCAGTGGTTTGAGCGGGGGGTACACAGATACGCAGTATTTT.